A single sample is the source of the 7 T cell receptor beta chains below, sequenced in a study of beta chain features in type 1 diabetes. TCRB transcripts that were expressed got sequenced, as all of the isolated RNA had been reverse transcribed. Sequenced by immunoSEQ multiplex PCR; TCRdb stores in-frame clones only, minus some. The sample consists of around 180,000 clones, around an eighth of them appearing once. Source material: central memory CD4+ T cells from blood. These TCRs come from a woman under 30 in good health.

The chain is built from TRBV6-1 and TRBJ1-5; D gene uncertain. This CDR3 is 12 amino acids long. V lost 7 bases and J lost 0, with 4 bases in between. Looked up from germline, CDR1 is MNHNS and CDR2 is SASEGT. CDR3 DNA sequence: TGTGCCAGCAAGAGTAGCAATCAGCCCCAGCATTTT. As protein: CASKSSNQPQHF.

This clone occurred many times. This chain connects TRBV7-9 to TRBJ2-3; unclear D gene. Trimming took 3 bases from V and 0 from J, leaving 7 bases between them. CDR1 SEHNR and CDR2 FQNEAQ come from the germline V gene (reference sequence). The CDR3 sequence is 14 residues long. CDR3 sequence: CASSLPQSTDTQYF. For the CDR3, the DNA is TGTGCCAGCAGCTTGCCACAGAGCACAGATACGCAGTATTTT.

The rearrangement links TRBV28 to TRBJ2-7; D ambiguous. The CDR3 is 11 residues long. Trimming cost V 4 bases and J 3 bases, with 4 bases left between them. CDR1 and CDR2 (germline): MDHEN, SYDVKM. The CDR3 coding sequence is TGTGCCAGCAGTTCCTTCTACGAGCAGTACTTC. Its translation: CASSSFYEQYF.

The chain uses TRBV7-2 and TRBJ2-2; tentative D call: TRBD2 (5 bases). The CDR3 spans 14 residues. Trimming removed 5 bases from V and 0 bases from J, with 7 bases in between. From germline, CDR1 is SGHTA and CDR2 FQGNSA. The CDR3, as DNA: TGTGCCAGCAGCCACGGGGCGAACACCGGGGAGCTGTTTTTT. The encoded protein is CASSHGANTGELFF.

This clone was seen a few times. This chain joins TRBV5-1 and TRBJ2-7; 9 nucleotides match TRBD1. The CDR3 covers 16 residues. Germline CDR1 SGHRS, CDR2 YFSETQ. V was clipped by 1 base and J by 0 bases; unmatched bases: 5. The CDR3 bases are TGCGCCAGCAGCTTGTTCCCGGGACAGGGCTCCTACGAGCAGTACTTC. It translates to CASSLFPGQGSYEQYF.

The V and J genes are TRBV7-9 and TRBJ2-7, with D uncertain. Germline V gene sequence: CDR1 SEHNR, CDR2 FQNEAQ (reference sequence). The CDR3 sequence is 14 residues long. Trimming shortened V by 1 base and J by 3 bases, and 10 bases separated the two germline ends. The DNA for the CDR3 is TGTGCCAGCAGCTTAGAAGCGAGACTCTACGAGCAGTACTTC. Its translation is CASSLEARLYEQYF.

The chain uses TRBV18 and TRBJ1-1; no clear D gene. The CDR3 totals 15 residues. Per germline, CDR1 KGHSH and CDR2 LQKENI. V was pared by 3 bases and J by 1 base, with 12 bases between. This CDR3 reads CASSPAPESNTEAFF. The DNA for the CDR3 is TGTGCCAGCTCACCTGCGCCCGAGTCGAACACTGAAGCTTTCTTT. The full variable domain, its missing parts supplied by reference TRBV18 and TRBJ1-1, is NAGVMQNPRHLVRRRGQEARLRCSPMKGHSHVYWYRQLPEEGLKFMVYLQKENIIDESGMPKERFSAEFPKEGPSILRIQQVVRGDSAAYFCASSPAPESNTEAFFGQGTRLTVV.